A selection of T cell receptor beta chains follows, all from one sample in a study of cytomegalovirus exposure and HLA in healthy donors. Here immunoSEQ multiplex PCR was the method, and the copy in TCRdb shows in-frame clones only, minus some. The sample lists 200,000 or so clones; around 90% were seen once. Sequencing input: PBMCs. These receptors were taken from a woman under 30 in good health and CMV-seronegative. Each CDR3 is given with its conserved first and last residue. D genes are given only for firm matches. Only some rows state a clone size, as once, few, many or a class for expanded clones.

d_call clone_size j_call v_call cdr3_aa cdr3_nt
- - TRBJ2-3 TRBV29-1 CSVEAGSTDTQYF TGCAGCGTTGAGGCAGGGAGCACAGATACGCAGTATTTT
- - TRBJ1-1 TRBV30 CALTWGIPEAFF TGTGCCCTAACGTGGGGCATACCTGAAGCTTTCTTT
TRBD1 - TRBJ1-1 TRBV5-6 CASSWGQGNTEAFF TGTGCCAGCAGCTGGGGACAGGGGAACACTGAAGCTTTCTTT
TRBD2 - TRBJ2-1 TRBV5-6 CASSSGTSSHNEQFF TGTGCCAGCAGTTCCGGGACTAGCTCCCACAATGAGCAGTTCTTC
- - TRBJ1-2 TRBV9 CASSPLTGNYGYTF TGTGCCAGCAGCCCGTTGACAGGAAACTATGGCTACACCTTC
TRBD2 - TRBJ2-1 TRBV27 CASSFVTGLAGVPEQFF TGTGCCAGCAGTTTCGTTACGGGGCTAGCGGGAGTACCTGAGCAGTTCTTC
- - TRBJ1-4 TRBV2 CASSNLLEWAKANEKLFF TGTGCCAGCAGTAACCTCCTCGAGTGGGCGAAGGCTAATGAAAAACTGTTTTTT
- - TRBJ1-3 TRBV13 CASSLGGSGNTIYF TGTGCCAGCAGCTTAGGGGGCTCCGGAAACACCATATATTTT
TRBD1 - TRBJ1-1 TRBV4-1 CASSQAWDRGGTEAFF TGCGCCAGCAGCCAGGCGTGGGACAGGGGAGGGACTGAAGCTTTCTTT
TRBD1 - TRBJ1-3 TRBV6-5 CASRRTGAGNTIYF TGTGCCAGCAGGCGCACAGGGGCCGGAAACACCATATATTTT
- few TRBJ1-2 TRBV28 CASNPGSNYGYTF TGTGCCAGCAACCCAGGGTCGAACTATGGCTACACCTTC